This T cell receptor (beta chain) was identified in a study of blood T cell repertoires in COVID-19. Clones were sequenced by immunoSEQ multiplex PCR, and TCRdb holds only the in-frame ones, with some missing. The profile covers around 62,000 clones, with roughly 90% appearing a single time and approximately 4% taken by the ten largest. This clone was seen only a few times. A junction boundary mismatches the germline segment, possibly from a read error. Sequencing was carried out using peripheral blood. The TCR was taken from a human donor in a cohort sampled during active COVID-19.

The CDR3 DNA reads TGCGCCAGCAGCGAAGACAGATACTACGAGCAGTACTTC. Translating gives CASSEDRYYEQYF. The chain links TRBV4-3 to TRBJ2-7; D is perhaps TRBD1 (5 bases). The CDR3 has 13 residues. Germline-derived CDR1 and CDR2 are LGHNA and YSLEER.